These T cell receptor beta chains were read from a single sample in a study of blood T cells in healthy people across ages. TCRdb processed the 5' RACE reads anew with MiXCR; each CDR3 protein has one entry. The table includes 1.4 million to 1.5 million distinct CDR3 sequences, about 43% detected once. The sample comprised blood. The receptors here all came from a woman under 30 in good health. Both conserved end residues are part of each CDR3. Each record gives: V gene, D gene, CDR3 length, clone size, J gene, CDR3 protein, CDR3 DNA. A D gene is named only where the DNA matches it firmly. Part of the rows lack a size; the others show once, few, many or a class for expanded clones.

TRBV10-1	TRBD1	19	NA	TRBJ2-4	CASSPLPFGQGGSKNIQYF	TGCGCCAGCAGCCCCTTACCCTTTGGACAGGGGGGATCCAAAAACATTCAGTACTTC
TRBV6-5	NA	16	few	TRBJ2-3	CASSYSIYGGPDTQYF	TGTGCCAGCAGTTACTCGATTTACGGCGGGCCAGATACGCAGTATTTT
TRBV2	NA	11	once	TRBJ1-1	CASIRMREAFF	TGTGCCAGCATTCGTATGAGGGAGGCTTTCTTT
TRBV3-1	NA	13	NA	TRBJ2-1	CASSQEGWGEQFF	TGTGCCAGCAGCCAAGAAGGTTGGGGTGAGCAGTTCTTC
TRBV29-1	TRBD2	16	few	TRBJ2-5	CSVEGMTSGYQETQYF	TGCAGCGTTGAGGGGATGACTAGCGGGTACCAAGAGACCCAGTACTTC
TRBV29-1	NA	14	NA	TRBJ1-2	CSVESWGPDYGYTF	TGCAGCGTTGAATCCTGGGGACCTGACTATGGCTACACCTTC
TRBV27	TRBD2	18	NA	TRBJ2-1	CASSSGLAGGRGIDEQFF	TGTGCCAGCAGTTCAGGACTAGCGGGGGGGAGGGGGATCGATGAGCAGTTCTTC
TRBV29-1	NA	12	NA	TRBJ2-5	CSVVRAGSEQYF	TGCAGCGTTGTCCGGGCAGGGAGTGAGCAGTACTTC
TRBV29-1	NA	15	NA	TRBJ1-1	CSVEDLVTVNTEAFF	TGCAGCGTTGAAGATCTCGTGACAGTGAACACTGAAGCTTTCTTT
TRBV6-5	NA	15	NA	TRBJ2-7	CACSYSKGPRYEQYF	TGTGCCTGCAGTTACTCGAAGGGCCCTCGCTACGAGCAGTACTTC
TRBV10-3	TRBD1	12	NA	TRBJ1-2	CAITEGTGGYTF	TGTGCCATCACCGAGGGGACAGGCGGCTACACCTTC
TRBV20-1	NA	10	NA	TRBJ2-5	CSPGVETQYF	TGCAGTCCAGGGGTTGAGACCCAGTACTTC
TRBV20-1	TRBD2	15	NA	TRBJ2-6	CSAAAGNSGANVLTF	TGCAGTGCAGCAGCGGGGAACTCTGGGGCCAACGTCCTGACTTTC
TRBV6-2/TRBV6-3	TRBD1	15	NA	TRBJ1-5	CASSYGTGANQPQHF	TGTGCCAGCAGCTACGGGACAGGGGCCAATCAGCCCCAGCATTTT
TRBV19	TRBD2	14	NA	TRBJ2-1	CASSILAGGYEQFF	TGTGCCAGTAGTATCCTAGCGGGGGGGTATGAGCAGTTCTTC
TRBV4-2	TRBD2	16	NA	TRBJ2-5	CASSQGLAGGRETQYF	TGTGCCAGCAGCCAAGGACTAGCGGGGGGCCGAGAGACCCAGTACTTC
TRBV6-5	NA	16	NA	TRBJ1-2	CASSYSKVANSYGYTF	TGTGCCAGCAGTTACTCGAAGGTCGCAAATTCATATGGCTACACCTTC
TRBV7-8	NA	14	NA	TRBJ1-2	CASTPGPGQGSYTF	TGTGCCAGCACCCCGGGACCGGGACAAGGGAGCTACACCTTC
TRBV5-1	NA	14	NA	TRBJ2-5	CASSLRTERETQYF	TGCGCCAGCAGCTTAAGGACAGAAAGGGAGACCCAGTACTTC
TRBV10-3	TRBD2	14	NA	TRBJ2-1	CATIRGLGTDEQFF	TGTGCCACCATAAGGGGACTAGGGACCGATGAGCAGTTCTTC
TRBV4-1	NA	14	few	TRBJ1-1	CASSQDAMETEAFF	TGCGCCAGCAGCCAAGATGCCATGGAGACTGAAGCTTTCTTT
TRBV28	NA	15	NA	TRBJ1-2	CASSSASTAGYGYTF	TGTGCCAGCAGCTCGGCCTCGACAGCAGGCTATGGCTACACCTTC
TRBV5-1	TRBD2	13	NA	TRBJ2-1	CASWLADHNEQFF	TGCGCCAGTTGGCTAGCGGACCACAATGAGCAGTTCTTC
TRBV30	TRBD1	21	few	TRBJ2-5	CAWSRVNQGAKRRAAQETQYF	TGTGCCTGGAGTCGTGTCAACCAGGGGGCAAAGAGACGAGCGGCCCAAGAGACCCAGTACTTC
TRBV29-1	NA	14	few	TRBJ2-7	CSVENPREDNEQYF	TGCAGCGTGGAGAATCCCCGGGAAGACAATGAGCAGTACTTC
TRBV6-1	NA	13	NA	TRBJ2-3	CASSGLKRDTQYF	TGTGCCAGCAGTGGGCTTAAAAGGGATACGCAGTATTTT
TRBV20-1	NA	17	few	TRBJ2-1	CSARDGAAISSYNEQFF	TGCAGTGCTAGAGATGGGGCAGCGATTAGCTCCTACAATGAGCAGTTCTTC
TRBV6-5	NA	14	many	TRBJ1-1	CASSYSGGNTEAFF	TGTGCCAGCAGTTACTCGGGCGGGAACACTGAAGCTTTCTTT
TRBV27	NA	13	few	TRBJ2-3	CASTRANTDTQYF	TGTGCCAGCACCAGGGCCAACACAGATACGCAGTATTTT
TRBV10-1	NA	16	NA	TRBJ2-3	CASSESRRGWSDTQYF	TGCGCCAGCAGTGAGTCGAGACGGGGGTGGTCAGATACGCAGTATTTT
TRBV20-1	NA	12	NA	TRBJ2-3	CSAGGTTDTQYF	TGCAGTGCAGGGGGGACCACAGATACGCAGTATTTT
TRBV27	NA	15	NA	TRBJ2-1	CASSLRQNSYNEQFF	TGTGCCAGCAGCCTACGACAGAACTCCTACAATGAGCAGTTCTTC
TRBV20-1	TRBD2	17	few	TRBJ2-3	CSASFQREVWGTDTQYF	TGCAGTGCTAGTTTCCAGCGGGAGGTTTGGGGGACAGATACGCAGTATTTT
TRBV2	TRBD2	12	few	TRBJ2-3	CASRETGTSQYF	TGTGCCAGCAGGGAAACCGGGACTAGCCAGTATTTT
TRBV20-1	TRBD1	14	NA	TRBJ2-3	CSATDRGGTDTQYF	TGCAGTGCTACGGACAGGGGCGGCACAGATACGCAGTATTTT
TRBV5-1	TRBD2	18	NA	TRBJ2-1	CASSRLADLLPSYNEQFF	TGCGCCAGCAGTCGACTAGCGGATCTTCTCCCCTCCTACAATGAGCAGTTCTTC
TRBV13	NA	15	few	TRBJ2-1	CASSLGQGPGNEQFF	TGTGCCAGCAGCTTAGGGCAGGGTCCGGGAAATGAGCAGTTCTTC
TRBV7-2	TRBD2	13	NA	TRBJ2-7	CASSLLAGQEQYF	TGTGCCAGCAGCTTACTAGCGGGCCAGGAGCAGTACTTC
TRBV20-1	TRBD2	16	NA	TRBJ2-7	CSARDPTSGSDNEQYF	TGCAGTGCTAGAGACCCGACTAGCGGGAGTGACAATGAGCAGTACTTC
TRBV10-2	NA	16	NA	TRBJ2-2	CAIKLSAGANTGELFF	TGCGCCATCAAGCTAAGTGCGGGCGCGAACACCGGGGAGCTGTTTTTT
TRBV25-1	NA	16	NA	TRBJ1-1	CASSEFFTDKNTEAFF	TGTGCCAGCAGTGAATTTTTTACAGACAAGAACACTGAAGCTTTCTTT